In its sample, the clone carrying this T cell receptor (beta chain) was seen many times. What it recognizes is unknown. This CDR3 region has 14 residues. The germline V gene encodes CDR1 SGHTA and CDR2 FQGTGA. Losses at the gene ends were 4 bases for V and 7 bases for J; bases not matched to a gene: 8. The data originate from a study of T cells in Graves' hyperthyroidism and ophthalmopathy. Study findings and constraints: Most thyroid clonotypes with frequency above 0.001 were detected in blood.

Amplification yielded TCR beta CDR3 regions, with RNA transcripts as the source. HTBI primers were employed in a first-round RT-PCR of the TCR CDR3. TCRdb itself ran the multiplex PCR reads through MiXCR, one entry per CDR3 protein. The sample lists roughly 510,000 distinct CDR3 sequences, roughly 45% occurring once. The V and J genes are TRBV7-3 and TRBJ2-5; 8 bases are a match to TRBD2. The sequence derives from an adult woman with Graves' disease, either hyperthyroidism or ophthalmopathy (not recorded which). Input material: peripheral blood or thyroid tissue (not recorded which). The CDR3 bases are TGTGCCAGCAGCTCCGGGAGGGGCGGAGGGACCCAGTACTTC. This translates into CASSSGRGGGTQYF.